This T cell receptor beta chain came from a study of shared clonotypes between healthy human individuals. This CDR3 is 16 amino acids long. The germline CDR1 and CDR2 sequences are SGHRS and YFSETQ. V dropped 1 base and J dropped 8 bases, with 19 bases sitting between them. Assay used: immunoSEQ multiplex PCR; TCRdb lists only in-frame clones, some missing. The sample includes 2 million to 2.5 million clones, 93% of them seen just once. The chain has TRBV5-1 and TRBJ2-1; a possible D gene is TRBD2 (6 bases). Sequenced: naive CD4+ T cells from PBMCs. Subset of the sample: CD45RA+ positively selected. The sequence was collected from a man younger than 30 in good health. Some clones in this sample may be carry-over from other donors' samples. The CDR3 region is CASSLMVGGSGDEQFF. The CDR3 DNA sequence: TGCGCCAGCAGCTTGATGGTGGGGGGAAGCGGCGATGAGCAGTTCTTC.